This TCR beta chain was identified during a study of response to subunit inactivated influenza vaccine. Germline CDR1 SGHVS, CDR2 FNYEAQ. The CDR3 has 12 amino acids. Between the trimmed V and J ends, which lost 8 bases and 5 bases, there was a span of 10 bases. TCRdb called the RT-PCR reads again in MiXCR, with one record for every CDR3 protein. The sample includes about 170,000 distinct CDR3 sequences, approximately 12% of them seen just once. These sequences were also reported in another study, on T cells expressing NK-cell markers. That source notes: Synthesis of TCR beta cDNA relied on 5'RACE template switching carrying UMIs. The dominant NKG2C+ clonotypes represented about 1.0-7.0% of CD8+ T cells in over 5 donors. Topping the CD3+CD56-NKG2C+ fraction as well were these clonotypes, in several donors.

This TCR came from a man aged 50-60 years who received an inactivated influenza vaccine. The sequencing used CD8+ T cells sorted from PBMCs, collected 11 to 12 days after vaccination. V and J are TRBV7-6 and TRBJ2-1; D possibly matches TRBD1 or TRBD2 (5 bases each). CDR3 nucleotides: TGTGCCAGCGGGGGAGAGGACAATGAGCAGTTCTTC. It codes for CASGGEDNEQFF.